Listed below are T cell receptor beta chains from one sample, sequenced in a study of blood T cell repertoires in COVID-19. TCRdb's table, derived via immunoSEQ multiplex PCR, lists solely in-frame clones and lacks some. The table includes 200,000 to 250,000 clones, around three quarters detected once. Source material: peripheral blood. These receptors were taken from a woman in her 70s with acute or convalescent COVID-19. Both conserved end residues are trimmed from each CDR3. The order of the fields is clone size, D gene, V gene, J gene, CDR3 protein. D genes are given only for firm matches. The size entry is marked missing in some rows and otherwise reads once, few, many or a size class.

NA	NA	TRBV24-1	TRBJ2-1	ATQGYNEQF
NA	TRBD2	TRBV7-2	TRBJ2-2	ASSLRRLAGGNTGELF
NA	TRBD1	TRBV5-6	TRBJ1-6	ASSSDRQNSPLH
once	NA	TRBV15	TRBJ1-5	ATSRDIPLSPRSPAPQH
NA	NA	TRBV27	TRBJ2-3	ASSSGASSTDTQY
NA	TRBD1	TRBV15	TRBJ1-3	ATSVRDRGLRTGNTIY
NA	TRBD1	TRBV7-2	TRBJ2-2	ASRATGGGELF
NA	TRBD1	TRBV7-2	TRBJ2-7	ASRRPGQGPYEQY
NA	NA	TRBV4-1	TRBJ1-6	ASSRQTQGHNNSPLH
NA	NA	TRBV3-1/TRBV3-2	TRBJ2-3	ASSQDASPSTDTQY
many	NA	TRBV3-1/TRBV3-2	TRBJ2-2	ASSQGLVNTGELF
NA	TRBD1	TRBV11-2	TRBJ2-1	ASSHRDRTDEQF
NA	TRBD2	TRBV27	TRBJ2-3	ASNGGSQDTQY
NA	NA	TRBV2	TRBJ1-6	ASSEAVDSNSPLH
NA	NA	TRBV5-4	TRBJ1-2	ASSLMGVSYRREGNYGYT
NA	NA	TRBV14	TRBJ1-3	ASSPRGSGNTIY
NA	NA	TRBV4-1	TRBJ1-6	ASSQDSGFSFNSPLH
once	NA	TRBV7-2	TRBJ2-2	ASSSTGTGELF
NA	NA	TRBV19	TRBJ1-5	ASSSADRRLRQPQH
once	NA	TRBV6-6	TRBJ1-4	ASSRQEGGMKGKLF
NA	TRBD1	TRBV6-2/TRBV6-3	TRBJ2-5	ASSYGGTGGQETQY
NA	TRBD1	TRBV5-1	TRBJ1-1	ASSGNNRGRIMNTEAF
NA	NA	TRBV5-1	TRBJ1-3	ASSQEAGVNTIY
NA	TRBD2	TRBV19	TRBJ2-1	ASRRLASSYNEQF
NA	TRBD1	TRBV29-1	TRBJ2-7	SATGGPPYEQY
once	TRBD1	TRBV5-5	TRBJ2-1	ASSFIEQGVNEQF
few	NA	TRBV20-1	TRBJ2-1	SARLAGEQF
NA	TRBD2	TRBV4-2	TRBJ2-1	ASSQASGSYNEQF
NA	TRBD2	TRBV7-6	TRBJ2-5	ASSLDPAGGGTQY
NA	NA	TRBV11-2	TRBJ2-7	ASSFMRGGYEQY
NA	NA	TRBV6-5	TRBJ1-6	ASSYSGAEGSPLH
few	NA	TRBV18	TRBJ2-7	ASSPAYAYEQY
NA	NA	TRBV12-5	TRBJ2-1	ASGLSSAAGQF
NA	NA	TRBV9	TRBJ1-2	ASSVPGARYGYT
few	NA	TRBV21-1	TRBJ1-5	ASSKDCPDRGRIQPQH
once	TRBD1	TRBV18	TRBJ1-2	ASSPAGTGKDYGYT
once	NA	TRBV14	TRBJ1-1	ASSQDGGAGTEAF
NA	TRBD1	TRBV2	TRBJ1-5	ASRDRTGMGPQH
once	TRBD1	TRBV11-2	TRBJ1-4	ASSLGVTGEEKLF
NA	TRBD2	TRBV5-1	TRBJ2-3	ASSLGGGGGRTDTQY
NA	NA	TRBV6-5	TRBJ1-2	ASSSAVFYGYT
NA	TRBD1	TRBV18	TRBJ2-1	ASSQDRGQFGNEQF
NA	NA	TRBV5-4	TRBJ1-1	ASSPEGGRGGTEAF
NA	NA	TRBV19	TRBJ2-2	ASIPNTGGGTGELF
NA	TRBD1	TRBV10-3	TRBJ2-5	AISESMGQGQETQY
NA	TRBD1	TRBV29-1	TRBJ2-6	SVHTGQDSGANVLT
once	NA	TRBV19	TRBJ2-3	ASQSQGYGTDTQY
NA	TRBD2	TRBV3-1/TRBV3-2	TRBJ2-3	ASSRRSAGGSTDTQY
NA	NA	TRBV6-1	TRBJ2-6	ASSEVANPGANVLT
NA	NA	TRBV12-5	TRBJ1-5	ASGSPRQPQH
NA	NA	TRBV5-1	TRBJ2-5	ASRLLAGEETQY
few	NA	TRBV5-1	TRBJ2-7	ASSLTEFAREQY
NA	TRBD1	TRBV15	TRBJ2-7	ATSRPGQGPLEQY
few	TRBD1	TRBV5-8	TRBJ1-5	ASSFSGQGLPQH
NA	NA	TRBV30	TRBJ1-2	AWSNRDGYT
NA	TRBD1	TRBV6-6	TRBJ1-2	ASSSRQGEGYGYT
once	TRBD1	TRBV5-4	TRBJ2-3	ASSMDRGSTDTQY
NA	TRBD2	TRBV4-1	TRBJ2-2	ASSPTSGGADTGELF